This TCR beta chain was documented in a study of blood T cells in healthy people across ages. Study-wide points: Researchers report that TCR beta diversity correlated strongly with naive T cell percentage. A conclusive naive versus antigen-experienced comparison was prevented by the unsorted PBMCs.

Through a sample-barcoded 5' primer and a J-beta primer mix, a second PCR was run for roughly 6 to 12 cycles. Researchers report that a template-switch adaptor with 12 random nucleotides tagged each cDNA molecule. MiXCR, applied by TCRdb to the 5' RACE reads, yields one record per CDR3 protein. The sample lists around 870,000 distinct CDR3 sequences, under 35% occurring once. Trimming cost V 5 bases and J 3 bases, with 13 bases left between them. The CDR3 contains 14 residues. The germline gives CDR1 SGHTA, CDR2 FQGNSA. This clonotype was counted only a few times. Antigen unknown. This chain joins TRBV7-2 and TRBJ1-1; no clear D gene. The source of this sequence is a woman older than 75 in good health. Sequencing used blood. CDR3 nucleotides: TGTGCCAGCAGCACACGACAAGATCACACTGAAGCTTTCTTT. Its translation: CASSTRQDHTEAFF.